A single sample is the source of the 6 T cell receptor beta chains below, sequenced in a study of control samples from healthy donors and cancer patients. Libraries were prepared by immunoSEQ multiplex PCR; TCRdb keeps only in-frame clonotypes and omits some of them. This sample carries about 160,000 clones, roughly 94% of them seen once, and the ten largest clones take 7.5% to 8.5%. The sample taken for sequencing was blood. The receptors derive from a woman aged 40 to 55 in good health.

The chain recombines TRBV5-4 with TRBJ2-5; TRBD2 is a possible D gene (6 bases). The germline V gene has CDR1 SGHNT and CDR2 YYREEE (reference sequence). The CDR3 length is 13 residues. V was clipped by 0 bases and J by 3 bases, with 6 bases between them. Written as DNA, the CDR3 is TGTGCCAGCAGCTTGGTAGCGGAAGAGACCCAGTACTTC. Residues: CASSLVAEETQYF.

The chain combines TRBV4-1 with TRBJ2-2; D is unclear. The CDR3 length is 19 residues. V lost 0 bases to trimming and J lost 4 bases, with 21 bases between them. Germline CDR1 MGHRA, CDR2 YSYEKL. In nucleotides, the CDR3 is TGCGCCAGCAGCCAAGATGTCCTCAGTGGCGGCCAAGGCACCGGGGAGCTGTTTTTT. Its translation is CASSQDVLSGGQGTGELFF.

The V and J genes are TRBV6-4 and TRBJ2-3, with a weak D call TRBD2 (5 bases). Germline values: CDR1 MRHNA, CDR2 SNTAGT. The length of the CDR3 is 14 residues. Trimming shortened V by 9 bases and J by 1 base, and 14 bases separated the two germline ends. The CDR3 DNA is TGTGCCAGTTCCGCTAGCCGAGGCACAGATACGCAGTATTTT. It translates to CASSASRGTDTQYF.

This clone was found once. The chain combines TRBV4-3 with TRBJ2-3; 10 positions match TRBD2. Germline CDR1 is LGHNA and CDR2 is YSLEER. The CDR3 loop spans 19 amino acids. With 0 bases clipped from V and 2 bases from J, the junction kept 11 bases outside the gene matches. This CDR3 reads CASSQDKLAGWSTTDTQYF. The CDR3 DNA is TGCGCCAGCAGCCAAGATAAACTAGCGGGGTGGTCTACCACAGATACGCAGTATTTT.

With regard to this clone: The same CDR3 also results from other DNA sequences found in this sample. The chain links TRBV6-5 to TRBJ1-3; D ambiguous. CDR1 is MNHEY and CDR2 is SVGAGI in the germline V gene. The CDR3 contains 13 residues. V was cut by 0 bases and J by 6 bases, with 6 bases left in between. CDR3 sequence (DNA): TGTGCCAGCAGTTACTCTGCGGAAAACACCATATATTTT. It translates to CASSYSAENTIYF.

The CDR3 coding sequence is TGTGCCAGCGGTGGACTAGCGGGAGGGCTTTGGAACGAGCAGTACTTC. Translated: CASGGLAGGLWNEQYF. This chain links TRBV6-1 with TRBJ2-7; the match to TRBD2 covers 15 bases. With 8 bases clipped from V and 5 bases from J, the junction kept 10 bases outside the gene matches. Germline V lookup: CDR1 MNHNS, CDR2 SASEGT. CDR3 length: 16 residues.